The clone carrying this T cell receptor (beta chain) occurred a few times. The antigen remains undetermined. Trimming took 5 bases from V and 8 from J, leaving 15 bases between them. From germline, CDR1 is SQVTM and CDR2 ANQGSEA. This CDR3 comprises 12 residues. Clones were sequenced by immunoSEQ multiplex PCR, and TCRdb holds only the in-frame ones, with some missing. The sample holds just over 70,000 clones, 85% seen once. The entry originates in a study of T cell responses to AZD1222 COVID-19 vaccine. As for the study in general: Second doses at about 4 or about 12 weeks were pooled. General study findings and limits: Unmutated variant regions reportedly attract nearly half of all spike-specific TCRs. Mapped onto spike, vaccine-associated CD4 TCRs spanned it and were dominant at 160-218 and 743-854.

This chain connects TRBV29-1 to TRBJ1-1; the D is unclear. The TCR comes from an adult in good health. This specimen was peripheral blood, taken on day 0 of AZD1222 vaccination. CDR3 in DNA: TGCAGCGTTCTACTTAACTTGCCAGAAGCTTTCTTT. It codes for CSVLLNLPEAFF.